This entry features one T cell receptor beta chain sequence. The antigen is not known. V lost 5 bases to trimming and J lost 9 bases, with 23 bases between them. Per the germline V gene, CDR1 is LNHDA and CDR2 is SQIVND (reference sequence). CDR3 length equals 17 residues. From RNA transcripts, TCR beta CDR3 regions were amplified. Using the HTBI primer set, a first-round RT-PCR was run on the TCR CDR3. TCRdb re-analysed the multiplex PCR reads in MiXCR, keeping a single row per CDR3 protein. The profile shows about 200,000 distinct CDR3 sequences, roughly a sixth of them singletons. The data are from a study of T cells in Graves' hyperthyroidism and ophthalmopathy. Regarding the study as a whole: Blood shared most expanded thyroid clonotypes above 0.001.

Aged 18 to 65, the patients had hyperthyroidism that was newly diagnosed and had lasted under 2 months. PBMCs were collected from a roughly 10 ml volume of fresh peripheral blood. The receptor was isolated from a woman aged 45-60 years with Graves' hyperthyroidism. The chain has TRBV19 and TRBJ1-6; D is perhaps TRBD1 (5 bases). Sequenced: blood. The CDR3 protein is CASSAGTPDPRISPLHF. The CDR3 nucleotides read TGTGCCAGTAGTGCCGGGACGCCGGACCCGAGAATTTCACCCCTCCACTTT.